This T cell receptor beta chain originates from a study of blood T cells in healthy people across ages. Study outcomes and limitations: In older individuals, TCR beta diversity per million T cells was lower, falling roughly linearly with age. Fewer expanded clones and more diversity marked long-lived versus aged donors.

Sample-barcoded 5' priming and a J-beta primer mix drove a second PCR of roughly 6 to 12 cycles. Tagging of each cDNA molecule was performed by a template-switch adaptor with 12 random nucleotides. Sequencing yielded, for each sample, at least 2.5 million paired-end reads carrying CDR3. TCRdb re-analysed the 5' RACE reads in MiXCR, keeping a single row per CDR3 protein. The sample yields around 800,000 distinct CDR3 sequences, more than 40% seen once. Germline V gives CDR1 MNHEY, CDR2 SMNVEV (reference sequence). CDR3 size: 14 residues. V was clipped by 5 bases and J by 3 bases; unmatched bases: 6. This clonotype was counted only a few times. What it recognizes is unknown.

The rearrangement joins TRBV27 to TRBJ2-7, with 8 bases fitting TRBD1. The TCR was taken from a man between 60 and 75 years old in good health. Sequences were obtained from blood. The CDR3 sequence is CASSRQGTHYEQYF. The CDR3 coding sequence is TGTGCCAGCAGTAGACAGGGGACACACTACGAGCAGTACTTC.